One T cell receptor (beta chain) is described in this entry. A few counts support this clonotype. It lacks a known antigen. Base quality data are lacking; no much larger clone is found one base away. The data belong to a study of blood T cells in healthy people across ages (dated by TCRdb to 2014 to 2015). The study in broad terms: In model experiments, template switching captured about one uniquely barcoded TCR beta cDNA molecule for every two T cells. Age-related changes in TCR beta repertoire diversity were measured in the study by deep sequencing normalized with unique cDNA molecular identifiers. Four age groups were formed from the donors: young (average approximately 15 years), middle-aged (approximately 42), aged (about 68) and long-lived (around 82). Donors of different ages were randomly distributed across sequencing lanes to avoid experimental bias. Using the same blood draw, the study looked at two additional independent replicas of 1 million unique cDNA reads for two donors, one aged 18 to 30 and the other aged 80 or older.

Donors were approximately 42 systemically healthy Caucasian individuals from Russia aged roughly 6 to 100 years. Ten milliliters of peripheral blood were drawn from each donor into EDTA-treated Vacutainer tubes. Ficoll-Paque density-gradient centrifugation was used to isolate PBMCs, with at least 7 million obtained per sample. Trizol reagent was used to extract total RNA from the PBMCs, yielding at least 6 micrograms per sample. Naive CD45RAhigh/CD27high T cell percentages were measured by flow cytometry on a PBMC aliquot from every donor. The receptor library was made with 5' RACE. The sample was run on an Illumina HiSeq 2500. A second PCR of about 6 to 11 cycles was performed with a sample-barcoded 5' primer and a J-beta primer mix. A unique molecular identifier was introduced onto each TCR beta cDNA molecule by a template-switch 5' adaptor carrying 12 random nucleotides. Each sample yielded at least 2.5 million CDR3-containing paired-end reads. The Mint cDNA synthesis kit, primed by a TRBC-specific oligonucleotide, was used to synthesize first-strand cDNA from all RNA. All cDNA was treated with uracil-DNA glycosylase and then went through a first 18-cycle PCR with the universal primers M1SS and BC2_uni_R. Per the original workflow: For normalization, 1 million high-quality reads were randomly selected from each sample, with every read carrying a distinct molecular identifier. Instead of being binned into consensus sequences, reads with shared molecular identifiers were discarded. CDR3 identification, clonotype clustering and error correction used MiTCR with a Q25 quality threshold and the strictest error-elimination algorithm. A nonparametric unseen species model with Euler transformation was used to estimate a lower bound on total TCR beta diversity. TCRdb redid the processing of the public reads, applying fastp at Q25 and MiXCR, and retained in-frame beta chains. Duplicate CDR3 protein sequences are folded into a single record with the most common DNA and genes. The V and J calls come from TCRdb's annotation, not from the publication. The sample profile shows 550,000 to 750,000 distinct CDR3 sequences; roughly 20% of them were found once. The biggest ten clones account for 3.5% to 4% of the sample.

Beyond this particular receptor, the publication reports: Estimates of total diversity from one million sequenced T cells were regarded as lower bounds and underestimates. The long-lived group showed more naive CD4+ T cells, fewer expanded clones and increased TCR diversity than the aged group, suggesting age selection. Because the CMV infection status of the donors was unknown, age-related changes in expanded clonotypes may potentially have been confounded. As age increased, observed TCR beta diversity per million T cells dropped in a roughly linear way, and a significant reduction was already evident by age 40. The percentage of naive T cells measured by flow cytometry correlated strongly with observed TCR beta diversity. Since profiling was done on bulk unsorted PBMCs, naive and antigen-experienced compartments could not be conclusively compared.

V gives up 0 bases and J gives up 0 bases, and the segment between their germline ends measures 15 bases. The CDR3 covers 17 residues, taking in both the cysteine and the phenylalanine. The kept DNA is CDR3 alone, 51 bases in frame from the first base. The germline V gene provides CDR1 SGHAT and CDR2 FQNNGV. The chain employs TRBV11-2 and TRBJ2-7; the D region possibly corresponds to TRBD2 (6 bases align). Sequencing was done on a sample of blood. The source is a man aged 65 to 79 in good health. The CDR3 is CASSLEAGGSGSYEQYF. Here is the DNA: TGTGCCAGCAGCTTAGAGGCCGGGGGTTCAGGCTCCTACGAGCAGTACTTC.